A selection of T cell receptor beta chains follows, all from one sample in a study of blood T cell repertoires in COVID-19. Some clones are missing from TCRdb's copy, which holds only in-frame ones; the method was immunoSEQ multiplex PCR. The sample yields about 59,000 clones, roughly 80% seen once. Sequenced sample: peripheral blood. The receptors originated from a woman in her forties or fifties with active or convalescent COVID-19. The CDR3 runs from the conserved cysteine through the conserved F or W. D genes are given only for firm matches. A row's size may be missing; if present it is once, few, many or a size class.

v_gene	j_gene	d_gene	abundance	CDR3aa	CDR3nt
TRBV6-5	TRBJ1-2	TRBD1	NA	CASRRDRVPGYTF	TGTGCCAGCAGACGGGACAGGGTTCCTGGCTACACCTTC
TRBV27	TRBJ2-5	TRBD2	NA	CASTPSGLFETQYF	TGTGCCAGCACCCCTAGCGGTCTCTTTGAGACCCAGTACTTC
TRBV21-1	TRBJ1-2	NA	NA	CASSRQCSNYGYTF	TGTGCCAGCAGCAGACAGTGCTCTAACTATGGCTACACCTTC
TRBV7-2	TRBJ1-6	TRBD1	NA	CASSPGTGLSPLHF	TGTGCCAGCAGCCCAGGGACAGGATTGTCACCCCTCCACTTT
TRBV2	TRBJ2-2	NA	NA	CASSHNRATNTGELFF	TGTGCCAGCAGCCACAACAGGGCAACGAACACCGGGGAGCTGTTTTTT
TRBV12-5	TRBJ2-3	TRBD2	NA	CASGASGKDTQYF	TGTGCTAGTGGTGCAAGCGGGAAAGATACGCAGTATTTT
TRBV6-2/TRBV6-3	TRBJ1-5	TRBD1	NA	CASSRQGANQPQHF	TGTGCCAGCAGTCGACAGGGGGCAAATCAGCCCCAGCATTTT
TRBV7-8	TRBJ2-1	NA	NA	CASSSEVVYSNEQFF	TGTGCCAGCAGCTCCGAGGTCGTCTACTCCAATGAGCAGTTCTTC
TRBV30	TRBJ1-5	NA	NA	CAWSTGIYQPQHF	TGTGCCTGGAGTACGGGGATCTATCAGCCCCAGCATTTT
TRBV11-2	TRBJ2-3	NA	NA	CASSLAEDTQYF	TGTGCCAGCAGCTTAGCGGAGGATACGCAGTATTTT
TRBV27	TRBJ2-7	TRBD1	NA	CASSARDRWYEQYF	TGTGCCAGCAGTGCCCGGGACAGGTGGTACGAGCAGTACTTC
TRBV18	TRBJ2-7	TRBD2	NA	CASSPGLAGVGEQYF	TGTGCCAGCTCACCAGGACTAGCGGGGGTTGGTGAGCAGTACTTC
TRBV27	TRBJ1-2	TRBD1	few	CASSPRGRYYGYTF	TGTGCCAGCAGTCCCAGGGGGCGGTACTATGGCTACACCTTC
TRBV19	TRBJ1-1	NA	NA	CASSIAASTEAFF	TGTGCCAGTAGTATCGCGGCATCCACTGAAGCTTTCTTT
TRBV6-6	TRBJ2-7	NA	NA	CASSYGQHSYEQYF	TGTGCCAGCAGTTACGGACAGCACTCCTACGAGCAGTACTTC
TRBV13	TRBJ1-4	NA	NA	CASSLGTAAGNEKLFF	TGTGCCAGCAGCTTAGGTACAGCAGCGGGTAATGAAAAACTGTTTTTT
TRBV10-2	TRBJ2-1	TRBD2	few	CASSDSGRMHEQFF	TGCGCCAGCAGTGACAGCGGGAGGATGCATGAGCAGTTCTTC
TRBV2	TRBJ1-5	NA	NA	CASSEGPRQPQHF	TGTGCCAGCAGTGAAGGCCCCAGGCAGCCCCAGCATTTT
TRBV4-2	TRBJ2-1	NA	NA	CASSQDNPRNEQFF	TGTGCCAGCAGCCAAGATAATCCTAGAAATGAGCAGTTCTTC
TRBV29-1	TRBJ2-3	TRBD1	NA	CSVSTGGAVDTQYF	TGCAGCGTGTCAACAGGGGGCGCGGTAGATACGCAGTATTTT
TRBV25-1	TRBJ1-4	NA	NA	CASSERGRAQGEKLFF	TGTGCCAGCAGTGAAAGGGGAAGGGCCCAGGGAGAAAAACTGTTTTTT
TRBV3-1/TRBV3-2	TRBJ1-5	NA	many	CASSQDLTGHQHF	TGTGCCAGCAGCCAAGACTTAACAGGGCACCAGCATTTT
TRBV19	TRBJ1-5	NA	NA	CASSISSLAGQPQHF	TGTGCCAGTAGTATATCTTCGCTGGCGGGCCAGCCCCAGCATTTT
TRBV6-1	TRBJ2-3	NA	NA	CASSEKRSVAQYF	TGTGCCAGCAGTGAAAAAAGGAGCGTAGCGCAGTATTTT
TRBV9	TRBJ2-7	TRBD1	NA	CASSTPQGELSYEQYF	TGTGCCAGCAGTACCCCTCAGGGGGAGCTATCCTACGAGCAGTACTTC
TRBV30	TRBJ1-4	TRBD1	few	CAWSAGQGVSNEKLFF	TGTGCCTGGAGTGCTGGACAGGGGGTCTCCAATGAAAAACTGTTTTTT
TRBV5-6	TRBJ2-2	TRBD1	few	CASSLWGTGLTGELFF	TGTGCCAGCAGCTTGTGGGGGACAGGGTTGACCGGGGAGCTGTTTTTT
TRBV7-2	TRBJ2-7	NA	NA	CASSLFPSSYEQYF	TGTGCCAGCAGCTTATTCCCCTCCTCCTACGAGCAGTACTTC
TRBV19	TRBJ1-1	NA	few	CASSRRGEYTEAFF	TGTGCCAGTAGTAGGAGGGGAGAGTACACTGAAGCTTTCTTT
TRBV5-1	TRBJ2-7	NA	NA	CASSLQPGEHEQYF	TGCGCCAGCAGCTTGCAACCAGGGGAGCACGAGCAGTACTTC
TRBV5-1	TRBJ2-1	TRBD2	once	CASTDLLGTTSGSRNEQFF	TGCGCCAGCACCGATCTCCTAGGGACGACTAGCGGGAGTAGGAATGAGCAGTTCTTC
TRBV29-1	TRBJ2-1	TRBD1	few	CSVKTGGSYNEQFF	TGCAGCGTCAAAACAGGGGGCTCCTACAATGAGCAGTTCTTC
TRBV6-5	TRBJ1-5	NA	NA	CASKRGEGQPQHF	TGTGCCAGCAAACGGGGGGAAGGGCAGCCCCAGCATTTT
TRBV4-1	TRBJ1-3	NA	NA	CASSQDRGTTGNTIYF	TGCGCCAGCAGCCAAGATCGGGGGACCACTGGAAACACCATATATTTT
TRBV3-1/TRBV3-2	TRBJ1-1	NA	NA	CASSQGPSANTEAFF	TGTGCCAGCAGCCAAGGGCCTAGCGCTAACACTGAAGCTTTCTTT
TRBV10-3	TRBJ1-1	NA	NA	CAISDLASGRRNTEAFF	TGTGCCATCAGTGACCTGGCGTCGGGAAGGAGGAACACTGAAGCTTTCTTT
TRBV27	TRBJ2-2	TRBD2	few	CASSFLGSGANTGELFF	TGTGCCAGCAGTTTCCTAGGTAGCGGGGCGAACACCGGGGAGCTGTTTTTT
TRBV5-5	TRBJ2-2	TRBD2	once	CASSLGLAGGRVTGELFF	TGTGCCAGCAGCTTGGGACTAGCGGGAGGTCGTGTCACCGGGGAGCTGTTTTTT
TRBV5-1	TRBJ2-1	TRBD2	NA	CASRATTSGSYNEQFF	TGCGCCAGCCGTGCCACTACTAGCGGCTCCTACAATGAGCAGTTCTTC
TRBV7-6	TRBJ2-7	TRBD2	NA	CASQLGLAGDGEQYF	TGTGCCAGTCAACTTGGACTAGCGGGAGACGGCGAGCAGTACTTC
TRBV14	TRBJ2-1	TRBD1	NA	CASSPGTGMLGNEQFF	TGTGCCAGCAGCCCAGGGACAGGGATGCTAGGCAATGAGCAGTTCTTC
TRBV10-3	TRBJ1-1	TRBD1	NA	CAISESDIGQGVIAGMNTEAFF	TGTGCCATCAGTGAGTCAGACATTGGACAGGGGGTAATAGCGGGGATGAACACTGAAGCTTTCTTT
TRBV7-9	TRBJ2-5	TRBD2	NA	CLSGRAEETQYF	TGTTTAAGTGGGAGGGCTGAGGAGACCCAGTACTTC
TRBV7-9	TRBJ1-2	TRBD1	once	CASSPGQGGKGNYGYTF	TGTGCCAGCAGCCCGGGACAGGGGGGGAAAGGCAACTATGGCTACACCTTC
TRBV13	TRBJ2-1	NA	NA	CASSSIFAGSYNEQFF	TGTGCCAGCAGCTCCATCTTTGCGGGTTCCTACAATGAGCAGTTCTTC
TRBV29-1	TRBJ2-3	NA	NA	CSVPAGLGNTQYF	TGCAGCGTTCCCGCGGGTCTGGGAAATACGCAGTATTTT
TRBV4-1	TRBJ1-2	TRBD1	NA	CASSQDPHDRGLYGYTF	TGCGCCAGCAGCCAAGATCCCCACGACAGGGGTCTCTATGGCTACACCTTC
TRBV2	TRBJ2-5	TRBD1	few	CASSEWDRVFQETQYF	TGTGCCAGCAGTGAATGGGACAGGGTCTTTCAAGAGACCCAGTACTTC
TRBV6-1	TRBJ2-1	TRBD2	NA	CASSERAGGPGEQFF	TGTGCCAGCAGTGAAAGGGCGGGAGGGCCAGGTGAGCAGTTCTTC
TRBV10-3	TRBJ1-1	TRBD1	NA	CAISREGASTEAFF	TGTGCCATCAGTCGGGAGGGGGCGAGCACTGAAGCTTTCTTT
TRBV5-5	TRBJ2-1	NA	few	CASSGIGSDEQFF	TGTGCCAGCAGCGGAATAGGCAGCGATGAGCAGTTCTTC
TRBV10-3	TRBJ1-6	TRBD1	NA	CAISSGTGRFSPLHF	TGTGCCATCAGTTCCGGGACAGGGAGGTTTTCACCCCTCCACTTT